This note documents a single T cell receptor beta chain sequence. From germline, CDR1 is ENHRY and CDR2 SYGVKD. V lost 8 bases and J lost 7; bases outside the gene matches: 8. The CDR3 runs 13 residues. Unique molecular identifiers were used to barcode this TCRbeta library. TCRdb re-called the PCR reads through MiXCR, storing one row per CDR3 protein. The sample yields roughly 500,000 distinct CDR3 sequences, approximately 32% seen once. The sample belongs to a study of T-cell reconstitution after alpha-beta-depleted transplantation in children. This chain connects TRBV10-3 to TRBJ2-1; 7 positions match TRBD2. This receptor was taken from a human donor who donated a stem cell graft to a child with aplastic anemia. Sequencing used PBMCs from the stem cell graft donor, obtained from the stem cell graft. CDR3 residues: CAIGRVLGNEQFF. As DNA, the CDR3 is TGTGCCATCGGGAGGGTCTTGGGGAATGAGCAGTTCTTC.